A selection of T cell receptor beta chains follows, all from one sample in a study of a mutant IDH1 vaccine in newly diagnosed glioma. Their antigens remain unidentified. Using immunoSEQ multiplex PCR, the repertoire was profiled, and TCRdb retains in-frame clones only, with some absent. The table includes about 90,000 clones, about 90% detected once. The sample was PBMCs, taken from a glioma patient whose treatment included an IDH1 peptide vaccine. The source of these receptors is a woman between 50 and 59 years old with glioma. The conserved cysteine and the conserved F or W are not part of the CDR3 here. D genes are given only for firm matches.

v_call: TRBV5-8
j_call: TRBJ2-6
d_call: TRBD1
cdr3_aa: ARGTGVSSGANVLT

v_call: TRBV11-3
j_call: TRBJ2-5
d_call: TRBD1
cdr3_aa: ASSSGQGRETQY

v_call: TRBV18
j_call: TRBJ1-4
d_call: .
cdr3_aa: ASSLSGTKMISEKLF

v_call: TRBV28
j_call: TRBJ1-1
d_call: TRBD1
cdr3_aa: ASTSKGGQGNTEAF

v_call: TRBV10-1
j_call: TRBJ2-3
d_call: TRBD1
cdr3_aa: ASSDGGQGLSTDTQY

v_call: TRBV6-5
j_call: TRBJ2-4
d_call: TRBD1
cdr3_aa: ASSYGTGRNIQY

v_call: TRBV4-1
j_call: TRBJ1-5
d_call: .
cdr3_aa: ASSQELSWGNQPQH

v_call: TRBV28
j_call: TRBJ1-5
d_call: .
cdr3_aa: ASRNTGASNQPQH

v_call: TRBV6-5
j_call: TRBJ2-7
d_call: TRBD1
cdr3_aa: ASSVYPGQAYEQY

v_call: TRBV5-4
j_call: TRBJ1-3
d_call: .
cdr3_aa: ASSPPSGNTIY

v_call: TRBV10-3
j_call: TRBJ1-1
d_call: TRBD1
cdr3_aa: AITSQGMNTEAF

v_call: TRBV5-1
j_call: TRBJ1-4
d_call: .
cdr3_aa: ASSLGAANEKLF

v_call: TRBV2
j_call: TRBJ2-7
d_call: TRBD1
cdr3_aa: ASSQPTGGKY

v_call: TRBV28
j_call: TRBJ1-2
d_call: .
cdr3_aa: ASRQSFRGLHGYT

v_call: TRBV21-1
j_call: TRBJ2-7
d_call: .
cdr3_aa: ASSNGRQGTPPGTYEQY

v_call: TRBV18
j_call: TRBJ1-2
d_call: .
cdr3_aa: ASSPKPQADGYT

v_call: TRBV6-1
j_call: TRBJ2-1
d_call: .
cdr3_aa: ASSPAGTNEQF

v_call: TRBV5-1
j_call: TRBJ2-3
d_call: .
cdr3_aa: ASSFGASTDTQY

v_call: TRBV9
j_call: TRBJ1-2
d_call: TRBD1
cdr3_aa: ASSAPRTGPNYGYT

v_call: TRBV29-1
j_call: TRBJ2-2
d_call: TRBD2
cdr3_aa: SVDLAGGLAGELF

v_call: TRBV5-5
j_call: TRBJ1-1
d_call: .
cdr3_aa: ASSLVGASTEAF

v_call: TRBV5-1
j_call: TRBJ2-1
d_call: TRBD1
cdr3_aa: ASSAGTGDNEQF

v_call: TRBV11-2
j_call: TRBJ1-2
d_call: .
cdr3_aa: ASSLGQGPPYDT

v_call: TRBV5-1
j_call: TRBJ1-1
d_call: .
cdr3_aa: ASSALNGMNTEAF

v_call: TRBV6-1
j_call: TRBJ2-7
d_call: TRBD1
cdr3_aa: ASRGGTGNYEQY

v_call: TRBV6-1
j_call: TRBJ1-5
d_call: .
cdr3_aa: ASSEGGHGSQPQH

v_call: TRBV7-8
j_call: TRBJ2-3
d_call: .
cdr3_aa: ASSLARRASDTQY

v_call: TRBV5-4
j_call: TRBJ2-7
d_call: .
cdr3_aa: ASSLGDSLYEQY

v_call: TRBV28
j_call: TRBJ2-1
d_call: .
cdr3_aa: ASSSFNRGGQF

v_call: TRBV11-2
j_call: TRBJ2-7
d_call: .
cdr3_aa: ASSLGRGHYEQY

v_call: TRBV18
j_call: TRBJ1-2
d_call: .
cdr3_aa: ASSPQFRAPYGYT

v_call: TRBV2
j_call: TRBJ1-1
d_call: .
cdr3_aa: ASSNVNTEAF

v_call: TRBV5-4
j_call: TRBJ2-7
d_call: .
cdr3_aa: ASSQGSAGSEQY

v_call: TRBV7-6
j_call: TRBJ1-1
d_call: .
cdr3_aa: ASSFTRGGEAF

v_call: TRBV29-1
j_call: TRBJ1-4
d_call: TRBD1
cdr3_aa: SVPATRGRTNEKLF

v_call: TRBV7-9
j_call: TRBJ2-1
d_call: TRBD2
cdr3_aa: ASSPPGTSSYNEQF

v_call: TRBV9
j_call: TRBJ2-3
d_call: TRBD2
cdr3_aa: ASSVVAGGPTDTQY

v_call: TRBV28
j_call: TRBJ2-7
d_call: .
cdr3_aa: ASSLLAEQY

v_call: TRBV19
j_call: TRBJ2-4
d_call: .
cdr3_aa: ASSIVPPRPKNIQY

v_call: TRBV19
j_call: TRBJ2-2
d_call: .
cdr3_aa: ASSTPGARTGELF

v_call: TRBV2
j_call: TRBJ2-5
d_call: .
cdr3_aa: ASSEWETQY

v_call: TRBV30
j_call: TRBJ2-3
d_call: .
cdr3_aa: AWSGGSTSQDTQY

v_call: TRBV27
j_call: TRBJ2-1
d_call: .
cdr3_aa: ASSSLGSLVGEQF

v_call: TRBV15
j_call: TRBJ1-3
d_call: .
cdr3_aa: ATSIDRFSGNTIY

v_call: TRBV30
j_call: TRBJ1-3
d_call: .
cdr3_aa: AWSVGASSGNTIY

v_call: TRBV2
j_call: TRBJ1-5
d_call: .
cdr3_aa: ASSEYREGNQPQH

v_call: TRBV19
j_call: TRBJ1-5
d_call: .
cdr3_aa: ASSWDVGSSQPQH

v_call: TRBV27
j_call: TRBJ1-2
d_call: .
cdr3_aa: ASSFWQGSGYT

v_call: TRBV5-4
j_call: TRBJ2-6
d_call: .
cdr3_aa: ASSSEKNSGANVLT

v_call: TRBV27
j_call: TRBJ2-7
d_call: .
cdr3_aa: ASSFSDSSYEQY

v_call: TRBV11-3
j_call: TRBJ1-1
d_call: TRBD1
cdr3_aa: ASSGRTGGDEAF

v_call: TRBV4-1
j_call: TRBJ2-1
d_call: .
cdr3_aa: ASSLVKDSYNEQF

v_call: TRBV5-4
j_call: TRBJ2-1
d_call: .
cdr3_aa: ASTHEGGGGYNEQF

v_call: TRBV25-1
j_call: TRBJ1-1
d_call: TRBD1
cdr3_aa: ASSGTANTEAF

v_call: TRBV7-9
j_call: TRBJ2-4
d_call: .
cdr3_aa: ASSFWGSGAKNIQY

v_call: TRBV7-6
j_call: TRBJ2-7
d_call: .
cdr3_aa: ASADSYEQY

v_call: TRBV5-6
j_call: TRBJ1-2
d_call: .
cdr3_aa: ASRVRANYGYT

v_call: TRBV5-4
j_call: TRBJ2-3
d_call: TRBD2
cdr3_aa: ASSQSTSDTQY